This T cell receptor (beta chain) was obtained from a study of OX40 agonist ivuxolimab in advanced cancers. Study at large: Ivuxolimab, an agonist antibody against OX40 (CD134), was given to patients. Having had anti-PD-1, anti-PD-L1 or anti-CTLA-4 therapy before was allowed, and more than 35% had some. Study outcomes and limitations: Certain nonresponding patients likewise had low normalized T-cell clonal expansion.

Repertoires were generated with immunoSEQ multiplex PCR, while TCRdb's copy carries only in-frame clones and drops some. This repertoire shows tens of thousands of clones, around nine tenths found once; its top ten account for nearly 20%. There are 11 residues in the CDR3. V lost 0 bases and J 6 bases, leaving 6 bases between the germline ends. Germline assignment: CDR1 DFQATT and CDR2 SNEGSKA (reference sequence). Notes on this clone: The antigen is undetermined.

Autoimmune disease history or systemic immunosuppression disqualified patients. The chain recombines TRBV20-1 with TRBJ2-7, with D hard to call. The source material was CD4+ or CD8+ T cells sorted from blood, sampled in a trial of the OX40 agonist ivuxolimab. The receptor's source is an adult with an advanced solid tumor such as melanoma, head and neck, liver or kidney cancer. The CDR3 loop reads CSAREGFEQYF. CDR3 DNA sequence: TGCAGTGCTAGAGAGGGATTCGAGCAGTACTTC.